This TCR beta chain was captured in a study of T cells in Graves' hyperthyroidism and ophthalmopathy. Extraction of PBMCs used roughly 9.3 ml of fresh peripheral blood. Germline CDR1 SGDLS, CDR2 YYNGEE. Trimming took off 0 bases at V and 1 base at J, with 8 bases between the two ends. The length of the CDR3 is 14 residues. RNA transcripts gave rise to amplified TCR beta CDR3 regions. RT-PCR in the first round (using the HTBI primer set) targeted the TCR CDR3. MiXCR, run by TCRdb on the multiplex PCR reads, gives a single entry per CDR3 protein. The profile shows around 400,000 distinct CDR3 sequences, 15% to 18% of them singletons.

This sequence joins TRBV9 and TRBJ2-7; no definite D call. The sequenced sample was blood. This TCR derives from a young woman with Graves' hyperthyroidism that later progressed to Graves' ophthalmopathy. The CDR3 loop reads CASSVGLPSYEQYF. The CDR3 DNA reads as TGTGCCAGCAGCGTAGGACTCCCATCCTACGAGCAGTACTTC.